The 13 T cell receptor beta chains below come from one sample, sequenced in a study of T-cell reconstitution after alpha-beta-depleted transplantation in children. For TCRbeta, the library was prepared with unique molecular identifiers. A single record per CDR3 protein comes from TCRdb applying MiXCR to the PCR reads. The table lists 700,000 or so distinct CDR3 sequences, around 13% of them singletons. The sample was PBMCs, taken before TCRalphabeta/CD19-depleted stem cell transplant. The receptors here all came from a girl aged 2-10 years with congenital amegakaryocytic thrombocytopenia, due to receive a stem cell transplant.

This clonotype showed up just a few times. The genes are TRBV29-1 and TRBJ2-2, with a possible D match to TRBD2 (5 bases). CDR1 is SQVTM, CDR2 ANQGSEA, per germline. V was shortened by 1 base and J by 6 bases, with 6 bases between the two germline ends. This CDR3 spans 12 amino acids. CDR3 protein: CSVEALAGELFF. For the CDR3, the DNA is TGCAGCGTTGAAGCACTAGCCGGGGAGCTGTTTTTT.

This clonotype has more than one count but fewer than ten. The J gene is TRBJ1-1, the V gene TRBV7-6, with no clear D. This CDR3 has 15 residues. Germline V CDR1 and CDR2: SGHVS, FNYEAQ. V dropped 4 bases and J dropped 3 bases, with 15 bases sitting between them. CDR3 loop: CASSSRSRGDTEAFF. The CDR3 DNA reads TGTGCCAGCAGCTCCCGGTCCCGTGGGGACACTGAAGCTTTCTTT.

This clonotype was seen more than once but under ten times. At one boundary the junction diverges from the germline segment, which might be a read error. Here the CDR3 DNA reads TGCAGCCTTGAAGGTGGGCTAGCGGGAGATAGAGATGAGCAGTTCTTC. Amino acid sequence: CSLEGGLAGDRDEQFF. The V call is TRBV29-1, the J call TRBJ2-1; 10 nucleotides line up with TRBD2. Germline lookup yields CDR1 SQVTM and CDR2 ANQGSEA. The length of the CDR3 is 16 residues.

At least ten counts were recorded for this clonotype. The chain has TRBV5-1 and TRBJ2-2; D unclear. The CDR3 loop spans 15 amino acids. Deletions cut 4 bases from V and 6 bases from J, with 16 bases between. Germline CDR1 is SGHRS and CDR2 is YFSETQ. The CDR3 loop reads CASSPESTTSGELFF. DNA for the CDR3: TGCGCCAGCAGCCCCGAAAGTACTACCTCCGGGGAGCTGTTTTTT.

This clonotype was recorded many times. The V gene is TRBV2, the J gene TRBJ1-2, with a weak D call TRBD1 (6 bases). Trimming stripped 3 bases from V and 6 bases from J, with 11 bases between. This CDR3 has 13 residues. Germline V CDR1 and CDR2: SNHLY, FYNNEI. The CDR3: CASSDFTGNGYTF. In DNA, the CDR3 is TGTGCCAGCAGTGATTTCACAGGGAATGGCTACACCTTC.

This chain uses TRBV20-1 with TRBJ2-3, with D maybe TRBD2 (6 bases). Germline CDR1 DFQATT, CDR2 SNEGSKA (reference sequence). V was cut by 5 bases and J by 0 bases, with 18 bases left in between. This CDR3 is built from 16 residues. CDR3 loop: CSAGGLGVSSTDTQYF. The CDR3, as DNA: TGCAGTGCTGGGGGACTGGGAGTATCTAGCACAGATACGCAGTATTTT.

This clonotype was seen ten or more times. J is TRBJ2-7 and V is TRBV6-1; no clear D. This CDR3 has 10 residues. CDR1 is MNHNS, CDR2 SASEGT, per germline. Trimming shortened V by 4 bases and J by 2 bases, and 0 bases separated the two germline ends. The CDR3 region has the DNA TGTGCCAGCAGTGCCTACGAGCAGTACTTC. Amino acid sequence: CASSAYEQYF.

The V call is TRBV27, the J call TRBJ2-7, with 7 bases that match TRBD1. Germline V gene lookup returns CDR1 MNHEY and CDR2 SMNVEV (reference sequence). CDR3 size: 15 residues. J was trimmed by 2 bases and V by 5 bases; bases with no gene match: 9. CDR3 protein: CASSPQTGSPYEQYF. The CDR3 DNA reads as TGTGCCAGCAGTCCCCAGACAGGGTCCCCCTACGAGCAGTACTTC.

With respect to this clonotype: A read error may account for a junction end that differs from germline. This sequence joins TRBV12-3 or TRBV12-4 and TRBJ1-5, with 8 positions matching TRBD1. The CDR3 spans 17 residues. The CDR3 DNA is TGTTCCAGCACACAGGGGGTTAGTCATTATAGCAATCAGCCCCAGCATTTT. Encoded protein: CSSTQGVSHYSNQPQHF.

This clonotype was recorded a few times. The chain couples TRBV15 to TRBJ2-1; 11 bases map to TRBD2. Unmatched junction bases numbered 21, after V lost 3 bases and J lost 8 bases. The CDR3 runs to 20 residues. Germline CDR1 reads LNHNV; CDR2 reads YYDKDF (reference sequence). The CDR3 region is CATSRGTSLSGRAVLHEQFF. In DNA, the CDR3 is TGTGCCACCAGCAGGGGGACATCCCTTAGCGGGAGGGCCGTTCTCCATGAGCAGTTCTTC.

This clonotype was recorded many times. The chain carries TRBV20-1 and TRBJ2-7; D perhaps matches TRBD2 (5 bases). Trimming left V 2 bases short and J 6 bases short, with 20 bases between. The CDR3 length is 15 residues. CDR1 is DFQATT and CDR2 is SNEGSKA in the germline V gene (reference sequence). CDR3 coding DNA: TGCAGTGCTAGAAACGCTGGACTCCCTGAGGGCGAGCAGTACTTC. It codes for CSARNAGLPEGEQYF.

The rearrangement uses TRBV12-3 or TRBV12-4 and TRBJ2-1, with 9 bases aligning to TRBD2. The V and J ends lost 7 bases and 10 bases, in that order; junction bases with no gene match: 11. This CDR3 is built from 14 residues. Here the CDR3 DNA reads TGTGCCAGCACCCTTAGGGTAGCGGGAGTAGAGCAGTTCTTC. It specifies CASTLRVAGVEQFF.

This clonotype showed up many times. CDR3 sequence: CASSTVRTDAAFF. The CDR3 DNA sequence: TGCGCCAGCAGCACCGTCCGGACAGACGCGGCTTTCTTT. The chain links TRBV4-1 to TRBJ1-1; a possible D gene is TRBD1 (6 bases). V was pared by 5 bases and J by 11 bases, with 18 bases between. The germline V gene encodes CDR1 MGHRA and CDR2 YSYEKL. The CDR3 has 13 residues.